This TCR beta chain was identified in a study of cytomegalovirus exposure and HLA in healthy donors. The PCR employed 60 Vbeta primers together with 13 Jbeta primers. The method was immunoSEQ multiplex PCR; TCRdb's version includes in-frame clones alone and lacks a portion of them. The table has more than 70,000 clones, approximately 70% seen once. The CDR3 is 15 amino acids. After removal of 6 bases from V and 5 bases from J, the junction contained 8 bases not matched to a gene. CDR1 SGHTA and CDR2 FQGNSA come from the germline V gene. This clone was counted between two and nine times. Within the sample, other DNA sequences also encode this same CDR3.

What was sequenced was PBMCs. This TCR came from a woman between 50 and 59 years old in good health and CMV-seropositive. The chain carries TRBV7-2 and TRBJ2-7, with 12 bases matching TRBD2. The CDR3 is CASSLTSGSQNEQYF. DNA of the CDR3: TGTGCCAGCAGTTTGACTAGCGGGAGCCAAAACGAGCAGTACTTC.